The sample holds one count of the clone carrying this T cell receptor beta chain. Its matching antigen is unknown. The source of the sample is a study of T cell responses to AZD1222 COVID-19 vaccine. About the study: Timing groups of about 4 and about 12 weeks for second doses were pooled. Study outcomes and limitations: Spike-specific TCR breadth and depth both grew after two AZD1222 doses. It was only 6 or 7 AZD1222 recipients who were seropositive at baseline. The donors showed a predominance of white British ancestry and of females, with possible underestimation of clonal diversity.

The CDR3 is 15 amino acids. Trimming cost V 4 bases and J 8 bases, with 17 bases left between them. CDR1 is SNHLY and CDR2 is FYNNEI in the germline V gene. Clones were sequenced by immunoSEQ multiplex PCR, and TCRdb holds only the in-frame ones, with some missing. The sample holds around 160,000 clones, 85% to 95% seen once. The rearrangement uses TRBV2 and TRBJ1-4; D is undetermined. The receptor was isolated from an adult in good health. This specimen consisted of peripheral blood, obtained on day 0 of AZD1222 vaccination. CDR3 protein: CASSVPYRGREKLFF. CDR3 nucleotides: TGTGCCAGCAGTGTACCCTATCGGGGAAGGGAAAAACTGTTTTTT.